This T cell receptor beta chain was sequenced during a study of OX40 agonist ivuxolimab in advanced cancers. Trimming removed 0 bases from V and 13 bases from J, with 16 bases in between. Per germline, CDR1 SGDLS and CDR2 YYNGEE. The CDR3 length is 13 residues. TCRdb's table, derived via immunoSEQ multiplex PCR, lists solely in-frame clones and lacks some. Of 43,000 or so clones in the sample, about 90% were seen once. The sequences come from CD4+ or CD8+ T cells sorted from blood, collected in a trial of the OX40 agonist ivuxolimab. This TCR was recovered from an adult with an advanced solid tumor such as melanoma, head and neck, liver or kidney cancer. This sequence joins TRBV9 and TRBJ1-2; D unclear. The CDR3 protein is CASSVATKDAPTF. CDR3 sequence (DNA): TGTGCCAGCAGCGTAGCTACGAAGGACGCCCCCACCTTC. The variable domain in full, completed from reference TRBV9 and TRBJ1-2, reads DSGVTQTPKHLITATGQRVTLRCSPRSGDLSVYWYQQSLDQGLQFLIQYYNGEERAKGNILERFSAQQFPDLHSELNLSSLELGDSALYFCASSVATKDAPTFGSGTRLTVV.